The entry below gives a single TCR beta chain sequence along with its context. This clonotype occurred a few times. Its target antigen remains unknown. Per-base quality was not reported, and no clone a single base away is much larger than it. V loses 4 bases, J loses 3 bases, and the germline ends lie 13 bases apart. From its cysteine to its phenylalanine, the CDR3 spans 14 amino acids. Only the CDR3 region is kept as DNA, spanning 42 bases read in frame from base 1. Based on the germline V gene, the CDR1 and CDR2 sequences are SGHVS and FNYEAQ. This entry belongs to a study of response to subunit inactivated influenza vaccine (dated by TCRdb to 2016 to 2019). Regarding the research as a whole: The study used deep quantitative T cell receptor repertoire profiling to track responses to a trivalent subunit inactivated influenza vaccine.

What the study reported, not specific to this receptor: According to the authors, only a limited number of new T cells may be recruited by each seasonal influenza vaccination.

Receptors were amplified or captured by RT-PCR. Sequenced on an Illumina HiSeq 2500. In TCRdb, the public reads were trimmed at Q25 with fastp and aligned with MiXCR, with productive beta chains retained. Every CDR3 protein is listed once, alongside the most common genes and DNA of its rows. This sample holds a few hundred thousand distinct CDR3 sequences; 21% were observed only once. The top ten constitute roughly a tenth of the sample. This receptor was taken from a man aged 45-69 years who received an inactivated influenza vaccine. Donor details come from another sample of the same person, matched by shared clones. The source was PBMCs from blood, collected about 20 months after vaccination. The V and J segments used are TRBV7-6 and TRBJ2-7, with the D gene call left open. The DNA sequence is given as TGTGCCAGCAGCTCCCAGGACCGATTCTACGAGCAGTACTTC. It encodes CASSSQDRFYEQYF.